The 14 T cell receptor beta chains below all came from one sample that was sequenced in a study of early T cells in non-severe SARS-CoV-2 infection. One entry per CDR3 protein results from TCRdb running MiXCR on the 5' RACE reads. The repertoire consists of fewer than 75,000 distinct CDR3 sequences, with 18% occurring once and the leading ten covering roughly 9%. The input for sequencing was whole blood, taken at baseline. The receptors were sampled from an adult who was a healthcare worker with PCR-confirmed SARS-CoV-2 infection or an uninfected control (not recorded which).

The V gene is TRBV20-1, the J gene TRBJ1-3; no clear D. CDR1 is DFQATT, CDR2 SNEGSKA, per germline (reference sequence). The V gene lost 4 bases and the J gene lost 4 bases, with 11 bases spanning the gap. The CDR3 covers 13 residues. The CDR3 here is CSAISGRGNTIYF. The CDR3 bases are TGCAGTGCTATCAGTGGGAGGGGAAACACCATATATTTT.

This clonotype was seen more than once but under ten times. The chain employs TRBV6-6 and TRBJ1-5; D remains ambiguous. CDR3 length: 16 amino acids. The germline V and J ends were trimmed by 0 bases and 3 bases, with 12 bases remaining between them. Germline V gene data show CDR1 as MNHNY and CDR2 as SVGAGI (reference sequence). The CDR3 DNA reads TGTGCCAGCAGTTACTCATCGGTCAGTTACAATCAGCCCCAGCATTTT. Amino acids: CASSYSSVSYNQPQHF.

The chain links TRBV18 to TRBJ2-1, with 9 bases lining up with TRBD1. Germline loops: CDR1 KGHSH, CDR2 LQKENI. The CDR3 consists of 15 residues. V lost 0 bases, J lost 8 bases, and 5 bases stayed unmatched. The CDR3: CASSPPLQGADEQFF. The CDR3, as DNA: TGTGCCAGCTCACCACCGTTACAGGGGGCAGATGAGCAGTTCTTC.

The CDR3 is CASSLVRQGNSPLHF. CDR3 sequence (DNA): TGTGCCAGCAGCTTAGTCAGGCAGGGTAATTCACCCCTCCACTTT. The V and J genes are TRBV7-2 and TRBJ1-6; possibly TRBD1 for D (5 bases). The CDR3 sequence is 15 residues long. Germline V gene data show CDR1 as SGHTA and CDR2 as FQGNSA. Deletions cut 1 base from V and 6 bases from J, with 10 bases between.

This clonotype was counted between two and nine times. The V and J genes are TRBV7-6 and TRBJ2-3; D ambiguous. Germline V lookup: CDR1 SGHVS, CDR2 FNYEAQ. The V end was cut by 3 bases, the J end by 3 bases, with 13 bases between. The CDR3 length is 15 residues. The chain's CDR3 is CASSFQRNPTDTQYF. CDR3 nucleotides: TGTGCCAGCAGCTTTCAGCGCAACCCAACAGATACGCAGTATTTT.

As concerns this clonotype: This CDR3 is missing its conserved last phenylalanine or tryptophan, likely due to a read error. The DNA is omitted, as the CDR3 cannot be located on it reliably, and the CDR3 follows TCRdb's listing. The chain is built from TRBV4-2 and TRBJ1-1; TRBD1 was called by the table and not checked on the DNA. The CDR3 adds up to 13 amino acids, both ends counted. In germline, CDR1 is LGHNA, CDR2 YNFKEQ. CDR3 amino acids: CASSQRTGTILTC.

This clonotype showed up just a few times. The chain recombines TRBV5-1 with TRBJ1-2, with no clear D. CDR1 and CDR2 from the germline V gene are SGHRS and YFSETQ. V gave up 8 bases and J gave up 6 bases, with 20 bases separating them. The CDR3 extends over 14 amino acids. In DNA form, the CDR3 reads TGCGCCAGTCGGGTGTTTTCTTCGGTGGATGGCTACACCTTC. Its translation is CASRVFSSVDGYTF.

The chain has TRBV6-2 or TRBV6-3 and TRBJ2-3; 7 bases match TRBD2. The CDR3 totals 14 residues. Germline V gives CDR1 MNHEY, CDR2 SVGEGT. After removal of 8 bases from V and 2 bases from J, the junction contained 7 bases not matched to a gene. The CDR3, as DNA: TGTGCCAGCGGAGGACTAGGACCCACAGATACGCAGTATTTT. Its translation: CASGGLGPTDTQYF.

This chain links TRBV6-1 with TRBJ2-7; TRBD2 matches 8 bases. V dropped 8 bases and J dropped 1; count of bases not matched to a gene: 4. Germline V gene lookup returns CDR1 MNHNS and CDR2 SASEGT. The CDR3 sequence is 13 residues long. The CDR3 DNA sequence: TGTGCCAGCGGTCTAGCGGGTTCCTACGAGCAGTACTTC. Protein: CASGLAGSYEQYF.

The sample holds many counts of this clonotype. CDR3 sequence: CASSPGQSGNSPLHF. The CDR3 DNA follows: TGTGCCAGCAGCCCCGGACAGTCGGGCAATTCACCCCTCCACTTT. The J gene is TRBJ1-6, the V gene TRBV7-9, with D possibly TRBD1 on 6 matching bases. Germline V lookup: CDR1 SEHNR, CDR2 FQNEAQ (reference sequence). The CDR3 is 15 amino acids. V shed 5 bases and J shed 7 bases, with 15 bases lying between them.

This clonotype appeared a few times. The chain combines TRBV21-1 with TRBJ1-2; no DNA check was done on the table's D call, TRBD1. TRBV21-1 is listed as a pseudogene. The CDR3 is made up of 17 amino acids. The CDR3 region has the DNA TGTGCCAGCAGCCCCGGGCAGGACAGGGTAAAGGTGTATGGCTACACCTTC. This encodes CASSPGQDRVKVYGYTF.

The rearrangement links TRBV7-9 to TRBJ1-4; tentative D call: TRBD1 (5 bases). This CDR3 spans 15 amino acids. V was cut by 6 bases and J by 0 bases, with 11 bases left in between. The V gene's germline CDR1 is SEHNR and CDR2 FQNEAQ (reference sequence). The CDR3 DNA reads TGTGCCAGCAGTTCGGGACTGACAACTAATGAAAAACTGTTTTTT. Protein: CASSSGLTTNEKLFF.

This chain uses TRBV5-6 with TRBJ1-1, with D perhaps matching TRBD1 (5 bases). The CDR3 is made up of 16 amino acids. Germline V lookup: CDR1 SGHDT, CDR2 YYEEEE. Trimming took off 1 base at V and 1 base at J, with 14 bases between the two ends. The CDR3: CASSLFISRANTEAFF. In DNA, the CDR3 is TGTGCCAGCAGCTTGTTCATCTCCAGGGCGAACACTGAAGCTTTCTTT.

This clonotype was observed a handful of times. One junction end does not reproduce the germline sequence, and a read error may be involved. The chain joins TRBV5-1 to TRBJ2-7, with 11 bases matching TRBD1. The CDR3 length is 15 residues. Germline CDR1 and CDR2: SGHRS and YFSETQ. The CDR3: CASSTGQGASHEQYF. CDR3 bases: TGCGCCAGCAGCACCGGACAGGGGGCCTCCCACGAGCAGTACTTC. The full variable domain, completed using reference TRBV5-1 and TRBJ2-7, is KAGVTQTPRYLIKTRGQQVTLSCSPISGHRSVSWYQQTPGQGLQFLFEYFSETQRNKGNFPGRFSGRQFSNSRSEMNVSTLELGDSALYLCASSTGQGASHEQYFGPGTRLTVT.